The 30 T cell receptor beta chains below all came from one sample that was sequenced in a study of shared clonotypes between healthy human individuals. Produced via immunoSEQ multiplex PCR; TCRdb's table is partial and in-frame only. The sample yields millions of clones, approximately 92% seen once. The sequencing input was naive CD4+ T cells sorted from blood. The subset was: CD45RA+ positively selected. All receptors come from a man younger than 35 in good health.

The gene calls are TRBV2 and TRBJ2-7; 9 bases are shared with TRBD1. The CDR3 is 17 residues long. CDR1 is SNHLY, CDR2 FYNNEI, per germline. Unmatched junction bases numbered 8, after V lost 0 bases and J lost 2 bases. CDR3 bases: TGTGCCAGCAGTGAAGCGCTAGGAGGGACAGGGACCTACGAGCAGTACTTC. Its translation: CASSEALGGTGTYEQYF.

The gene calls are TRBV18 and TRBJ1-2; D is possibly TRBD1 (5 bases). Germline CDR1 is KGHSH and CDR2 is LQKENI. The CDR3 has 16 residues. Trimming shortened V by 3 bases and J by 6 bases, and 20 bases separated the two germline ends. The CDR3 nucleotides read TGTGCCAGCTCACCCGGGGCAGAGAATAGGGAAGATGGCTACACCTTC. Amino acids: CASSPGAENREDGYTF.

J is TRBJ2-3 and V is TRBV5-4; 10 nucleotides line up with TRBD2. Germline V gene sequence: CDR1 SGHNT, CDR2 YYREEE (reference sequence). With V trimmed by 0 bases and J by 3 bases, 13 bases remained unmatched. The CDR3 is 19 residues long. The CDR3 loop is CASSLGGPSGSTKTDTQYF. The DNA of the CDR3 is TGTGCCAGCAGCTTGGGGGGCCCTAGCGGGAGCACTAAAACAGATACGCAGTATTTT.

In its sample, this clone was seen once. A much larger clone lies one base from this, so it may be a read error. The same CDR3 is also encoded by other DNA sequences in this sample. The chain couples TRBV11-2 to TRBJ2-3; D unresolved. CDR1 and CDR2 (germline): SGHAT, FQNNGV. The CDR3 has 11 residues. Trimming removed 1 base at V and 5 bases at J, with 1 base between. The CDR3 nucleotides are TGTGCCAGCAGCTTAGGAGATACGCAGTATTTT. It codes for CASSLGDTQYF.

The chain is built from TRBV18 and TRBJ2-5; D gene uncertain. Trimming pared 3 bases from V and 5 bases from J, leaving 7 bases between. This CDR3 has 12 residues. Looked up from germline, CDR1 is KGHSH and CDR2 is LQKENI. Here the CDR3 DNA reads TGTGCCAGCTCACCGACGTCCGAGACCCAGTACTTC. Translating it yields CASSPTSETQYF.

In this sample, this clone turned up a few times. The J gene is TRBJ1-1, the V gene TRBV9; no firm D call. CDR1 and CDR2 from the germline V gene are SGDLS and YYNGEE. The CDR3 spans 15 residues. The V gene lost 4 bases and the J gene lost 0 bases, with 13 bases spanning the gap. Here the CDR3 DNA reads TGTGCCAGCAGCCCGTTTCCAGGCATGAACACTGAAGCTTTCTTT. Encoded protein: CASSPFPGMNTEAFF.

The V call is TRBV28, the J call TRBJ2-7; D not resolved. Germline V gene lookup returns CDR1 MDHEN and CDR2 SYDVKM. The CDR3 is made up of 12 amino acids. V was clipped by 6 bases and J by 6 bases, with 12 bases between them. The CDR3 reads CASSGSIREQYF. CDR3 in DNA: TGTGCCAGCAGCGGGTCAATACGCGAGCAGTACTTC.

The V gene is TRBV6-5, the J gene TRBJ1-2, with 7 positions matching TRBD1. Trimming at V came to 5 bases and at J to 4 bases, leaving 10 bases not matched to a gene. The CDR3 spans 15 residues. In germline, CDR1 is MNHEY, CDR2 SVGAGI. CDR3 sequence reads: CASSLQGSGSYGYTF. The DNA of the CDR3 is TGTGCCAGCAGTCTACAGGGGTCGGGGAGCTATGGCTACACCTTC.

The chain joins TRBV7-2 to TRBJ2-4, with D maybe TRBD1 (5 bases). Germline V gene data show CDR1 as SGHTA and CDR2 as FQGNSA. The CDR3 is 13 residues long. Trimming left V 4 bases short and J 9 bases short, with 13 bases between. Here the CDR3 DNA reads TGTGCCAGCAGCTCCTTCGACCAGGGCATTCAGTACTTC. Protein product: CASSSFDQGIQYF.

The rearrangement uses TRBV6-6 and TRBJ1-4, with D possibly TRBD1 on 6 matching bases. Germline V gene sequence: CDR1 MNHNY, CDR2 SVGAGI (reference sequence). Between the trimmed V and J ends, which lost 6 bases and 2 bases, there was a span of 10 bases. CDR3 length equals 14 residues. CDR3 DNA sequence: TGTGCCAGCAGCCTCGACAGGACTAATGAAAAACTGTTTTTT. Its protein is CASSLDRTNEKLFF.

V is TRBV7-2 and J is TRBJ1-1; 7 bases match TRBD1. This CDR3 is built from 19 residues. V trimming: 1 base; J trimming: 0 bases; junction bases outside the gene matches: 14. Germline values: CDR1 SGHTA, CDR2 FQGNSA. The DNA of the CDR3 is TGTGCCAGCAGCTTAGGAATGACAGGGCCCCTTAGAGTGAACACTGAAGCTTTCTTT. It encodes CASSLGMTGPLRVNTEAFF.

This clone was observed a few times. The same CDR3 arises from other DNA sequences in this sample as well. J is TRBJ1-4 and V is TRBV28; D not certain. V was pared by 6 bases and J by 7 bases, with 9 bases between. Germline values: CDR1 MDHEN, CDR2 SYDVKM. This CDR3 has 12 amino acids. CDR3 DNA: TGTGCCAGCAGCCTGGTCGGTGAAAAACTGTTTTTT. Protein sequence: CASSLVGEKLFF.

The chain uses TRBV19 and TRBJ1-5; D is ambiguous. The CDR3 contains 14 residues. The germline V and J ends were trimmed by 8 bases and 1 base, with 12 bases remaining between them. Germline assignment: CDR1 LNHDA and CDR2 SQIVND (reference sequence). CDR3 sequence (DNA): TGTGCCAGTTCACCGACCTTGAGCAATCAGCCCCAGCATTTT. It specifies CASSPTLSNQPQHF.

This CDR3 reads CASSYVRTSSTDTQYF. The CDR3, as DNA: TGTGCCAGCAGTTATGTCCGGACTAGCTCCACAGATACGCAGTATTTT. This chain joins TRBV6-5 and TRBJ2-3; 8 bases line up with TRBD2. The CDR3 has 16 residues. Germline V lookup: CDR1 MNHEY, CDR2 SVGAGI. Losses at the gene ends were 3 bases for V and 2 bases for J; bases not matched to a gene: 7.

Comments on this clone: Other DNA sequences in the same sample also yield this CDR3. The CDR3 nucleotides are TGTGCCAGCAGTGTCCGTAGGAGCTCCTACAATGAGCAGTTCTTC. Residues: CASSVRRSSYNEQFF. The V call is TRBV25-1, the J call TRBJ2-1; D not resolved. Looked up from germline, CDR1 is MGHDK and CDR2 is SYGVNS. With 4 bases removed from V and 0 bases from J, the gap between germline ends came to 10 bases. The CDR3 extends over 15 amino acids.

On this clone: Other DNA variants within this sample encode the same CDR3. V gene TRBV6-5 combines with J gene TRBJ1-2, with 7 bases fitting TRBD1. Per the germline V gene, CDR1 is MNHEY and CDR2 is SVGAGI. The CDR3 spans 14 residues. Trimming cost V 0 bases and J 4 bases; bases outside gene matches: 2. The CDR3 nucleotides read TGTGCCAGCAGTTACTCGCGACAGGGCTATGGCTACACCTTC. It codes for CASSYSRQGYGYTF.

The chain recombines TRBV7-2 with TRBJ2-3; D tentatively fits TRBD1 or TRBD2 (7 bases each). Trimming pared 1 base from V and 5 bases from J, leaving 25 bases between. Per the germline V gene, CDR1 is SGHTA and CDR2 is FQGNSA. The CDR3 runs 19 residues. The CDR3 sequence: CASSLEGRSGAGDRDTQYF. The CDR3 region has the DNA TGTGCCAGCAGCTTAGAGGGACGCTCAGGGGCGGGGGACAGAGATACGCAGTATTTT.

The J gene is TRBJ1-1, the V gene TRBV28; TRBD1 agrees at 7 bases. The germline V gene encodes CDR1 MDHEN and CDR2 SYDVKM. The CDR3 is made up of 13 amino acids. V dropped 11 bases and J dropped 0; count of bases not matched to a gene: 6. The CDR3 DNA follows: TGTGCCCTACAAAGGGGGCTGAACACTGAAGCTTTCTTT. Amino acids: CALQRGLNTEAFF.

V gene TRBV12-5 combines with J gene TRBJ2-5; D may be TRBD2 (6 bases). The CDR3 consists of 14 residues. Germline CDR1 reads LGHNT; CDR2 reads FRNRAP. The V gene lost 4 bases and the J gene lost 1 base, with 10 bases spanning the gap. CDR3 sequence: CASGSNSGQETQYF. In DNA form, the CDR3 reads TGTGCTAGTGGTTCCAATAGCGGCCAAGAGACCCAGTACTTC.

V usage is TRBV5-8 and J usage is TRBJ1-4; 9 bases align to TRBD1. There are 14 residues in the CDR3. V trimming: 4 bases; J trimming: 6 bases; junction bases outside the gene matches: 4. Germline V gene sequence: CDR1 SGHTS, CDR2 YDEGEE. The CDR3 here is CASSVGQGDEKLFF. The CDR3 bases are TGTGCCAGCAGCGTGGGACAGGGCGATGAAAAACTGTTTTTT. The entire variable domain, with the rest obtained from reference TRBV5-8 and TRBJ1-4, is as follows: EAGVTQSPTHLIKTRGQQATLRCSPISGHTSVYWYQQALGLGLQFLLWYDEGEERNRGNFPPRFSGRQFPNYSSELNVNALELEDSALYLCASSVGQGDEKLFFGSGTQLSVL.

The V call is TRBV4-1, the J call TRBJ2-7, with D perhaps TRBD1 (6 bases). The V end lost 2 bases, the J end lost 0 bases, and 14 bases lay between the germline ends. The CDR3 runs to 16 residues. Germline CDR1 and CDR2: MGHRA and YSYEKL. CDR3 in amino acids: CASSQQGWANSYEQYF. CDR3 coding DNA: TGCGCCAGCAGCCAACAGGGGTGGGCAAACTCCTACGAGCAGTACTTC.

The V call is TRBV19, the J call TRBJ2-1; TRBD2 matches at 8 bases. J lost 0 bases, V lost 6 bases, and 10 bases had no gene match. The germline CDR1 and CDR2 sequences are LNHDA and SQIVND (reference sequence). The CDR3 consists of 17 residues. As DNA, the CDR3 is TGTGCCAGTAGACGAACACTAGCGGTGAGCTCCTACAATGAGCAGTTCTTC. It yields the protein CASRRTLAVSSYNEQFF. Full variable domain (remainder filled in from reference TRBV19 and TRBJ2-1): DGGITQSPKYLFRKEGQNVTLSCEQNLNHDAMYWYRQDPGQGLRLIYYSQIVNDFQKGDIAEGYSVSREKKESFPLTVTSAQKNPTAFYLCASRRTLAVSSYNEQFFGPGTRLTVL.

The gene calls are TRBV9 and TRBJ2-3; D is undetermined. With 4 bases removed from V and 0 bases from J, the gap between germline ends came to 12 bases. Germline assignment: CDR1 SGDLS and CDR2 YYNGEE. This CDR3 is built from 15 residues. The CDR3 reads CASSPPSPSTDTQYF. The CDR3 DNA reads TGTGCCAGCAGCCCCCCCAGTCCTAGCACAGATACGCAGTATTTT.

The V gene is TRBV15, the J gene TRBJ1-1; D not certain. In germline, CDR1 is LNHNV, CDR2 YYDKDF (reference sequence). The CDR3 has 16 residues. The ends were cut back, 0 bases at V and 0 bases at J, with 11 bases in the middle. This CDR3 is CATSRDGPGMNTEAFF. DNA of the CDR3: TGTGCCACCAGCAGAGATGGGCCAGGCATGAACACTGAAGCTTTCTTT.

This rearrangement joins TRBV10-2 to TRBJ1-4; D perhaps matches TRBD1 (5 bases). Germline V gene lookup returns CDR1 WSHSY and CDR2 SAAADI. The CDR3 spans 17 residues. V lost 6 bases and J 4 bases, leaving 21 bases between the germline ends. In nucleotides, the CDR3 is TGCGCCAGCAGAGGTTATGGCAGGGTGGCACGTAATGAAAAACTGTTTTTT. This gives the protein CASRGYGRVARNEKLFF.

The V gene is TRBV7-9, the J gene TRBJ2-2; D possibly corresponds to TRBD2 (6 bases). This CDR3 spans 17 amino acids. Germline lookup yields CDR1 SEHNR and CDR2 FQNEAQ (reference sequence). Trimming removed 7 bases at V and 3 bases at J, with 21 bases between. CDR3 protein: CASTKTGTLRDTGELFF. CDR3 nucleotides: TGTGCCAGCACCAAAACCGGGACTCTCCGGGACACCGGGGAGCTGTTTTTT.

Only one count was recorded for this clone. The rearrangement joins TRBV5-4 to TRBJ2-1, with unresolved D. V shed 1 base and J shed 7 bases, with 18 bases lying between them. The germline V gene has CDR1 SGHNT and CDR2 YYREEE (reference sequence). The CDR3 is 16 amino acids. The CDR3 region is CASSLNPDGAGNEQFF. The DNA of the CDR3 is TGTGCCAGCAGCTTGAATCCGGACGGTGCTGGGAATGAGCAGTTCTTC.

This clone turned up a few times. Other DNA sequences in the sample encode the same CDR3. V and J are TRBV19 and TRBJ1-5, with a weak D call TRBD1 (6 bases). V lost 5 bases and J lost 3, with 8 bases in between. Per germline, CDR1 LNHDA and CDR2 SQIVND (reference sequence). This CDR3 is built from 13 residues. CDR3 nucleotides: TGTGCCAGTAGTTGGACAGACAATCAGCCCCAGCATTTT. It translates to CASSWTDNQPQHF.

CDR3 DNA: TGTGCCACCACGGGACAGGGGGCGCGAACTGAAGCTTTCTTT. Protein sequence: CATTGQGARTEAFF. The chain has TRBV2 and TRBJ1-1; 12 bases match TRBD1. Germline CDR1 SNHLY, CDR2 FYNNEI. V shed 10 bases, J shed 5 bases, and the junction held 8 bases outside the gene matches. The CDR3 sequence is 14 residues long.

The chain carries TRBV28 and TRBJ1-2; the match to TRBD1 covers 10 bases. Germline V CDR1 and CDR2: MDHEN, SYDVKM. V lost 7 bases to trimming and J lost 0 bases; unmatched junction nucleotides: 14. The CDR3 consists of 18 residues. The CDR3 DNA reads as TGTGCCAGCACCTCCGGCCGGGGACAGGGGCCAGCTAACTATGGCTACACCTTC. It is translated as CASTSGRGQGPANYGYTF.